These 22 T cell receptor beta chains were all obtained from the same sample, sequenced in a study of tumor-infiltrating lymphocytes in primary liver carcinoma. Synthesis of TCR beta cDNA was carried out from approximately 500 ng total RNA with a constant-region primer. It was through three nested multiplex PCR rounds of slightly modified ARM-PCR that TCR beta libraries arose. TRBV1-TRBV30 forward primers paired with a C-beta reverse primer were used in the first two PCR rounds, which ran around 10 cycles each. TCRdb independently ran MiXCR on the multiplex PCR reads; one entry per CDR3 protein. The sample contains 190,000 or so distinct CDR3 sequences, about 65% of which appear only once. Germline DNA was extracted too, while blood RNA derived from unsorted whole blood. Material for sequencing was peripheral blood. The receptors were sampled from a woman aged 55 to 70 with primary liver carcinoma and hepatitis B virus infection.

This clonotype was detected only once. This may be a read error, as it is one base from a much larger clone. V usage is TRBV12-3 or TRBV12-4 and J usage is TRBJ2-5; TRBD2 agrees at 12 bases. CDR3 length: 15 residues. For the CDR3, the DNA is TGTGCCGGCAGCCCCCTGACTAGCGGGAGCGAGACCCAGTACTTC. Translation gives CAGSPLTSGSETQYF.

DNA for the CDR3: TGTGCCAGCAACTCTGAGGGGGCGTGGGGGGCCAACGTCCTGACTTTC. Amino acids: CASNSEGAWGANVLTF. The V gene is TRBV11-3, the J gene TRBJ2-6, with 7 bases lining up with TRBD1. CDR1 and CDR2 from the germline V gene are SGHNT and YENEEA. The CDR3 runs to 16 residues. The V gene end was trimmed by 7 bases and the J gene end by 4 bases; junction bases not matched to a gene: 10.

This chain uses TRBV13 with TRBJ2-1; D remains ambiguous. The CDR3 sequence is 16 residues long. From germline, CDR1 is PRHDT and CDR2 FYEKMQ (reference sequence). Deletions cut 5 bases from V and 0 bases from J, with 14 bases between. CDR3 region: CASSPPTPGSYNEQFF. The CDR3 DNA reads TGTGCCAGCAGCCCCCCCACCCCTGGCTCCTACAATGAGCAGTTCTTC.

This chain uses TRBV6-5 with TRBJ1-6; TRBD1 agrees at 8 bases. CDR3 length equals 15 residues. In germline, CDR1 is MNHEY, CDR2 SVGAGI. With 5 bases clipped from V and 8 bases from J, the junction kept 8 bases outside the gene matches. The CDR3 DNA is TGTGCCAGCAGTCCCCGACTGGGACAGGATTCACCCCTCCACTTT. This codes for CASSPRLGQDSPLHF.

The chain is built from TRBV11-2 and TRBJ2-7; TRBD2 aligns across 7 bases. J was trimmed by 0 bases and V by 1 base; bases with no gene match: 6. The germline V gene has CDR1 SGHAT and CDR2 FQNNGV. CDR3 size: 16 residues. CDR3 bases: TGTGCCAGCAGCTTAGGCGGGAGACTGAGCTCCTACGAGCAGTACTTC. As protein: CASSLGGRLSSYEQYF.

Concerning this clonotype: It may be a read error: a sequence one base away is much more abundant. J is TRBJ2-5 and V is TRBV5-6; D ambiguous. Germline V CDR1 and CDR2: SGHDT, YYEEEE. The CDR3 sequence is 12 residues long. This CDR3 reads CANSFIFETQYF. The DNA for the CDR3 is TGTGCCAACAGCTTTATTTTTGAGACCCAGTACTTC.

The genes are TRBV19 and TRBJ2-5; TRBD1 matches 8 bases. The CDR3 is 14 residues long. J lost 4 bases, V lost 10 bases, and 11 bases had no gene match. CDR1 LNHDA and CDR2 SQIVND come from the germline V gene (reference sequence). CDR3 DNA sequence: TGTGCCACCACAGGACAGGGCGCAGTAGAGACCCAGTACTTC. This codes for CATTGQGAVETQYF.

For this clonotype: Just one base apart from a much larger clone, this may be a read error. This chain links TRBV4-2 with TRBJ2-7; 7 positions agree with TRBD2. The germline CDR1 and CDR2 sequences are LGHNA and YNFKEQ. The CDR3 is 13 residues long. CDR3 DNA sequence: TGTGCCAGCAACCAAGATAGTGGGAGCGGGGAGTACTTC. It specifies CASNQDSGSGEYF.

This clonotype has ten or more counts. This chain links TRBV29-1 with TRBJ2-7; 8 bases line up with TRBD2. The V segment lost 4 bases and the J segment 2 bases; nucleotides outside the gene matches: 7. This CDR3 spans 14 amino acids. Per the germline V gene, CDR1 is SQVTM and CDR2 is ANQGSEA. CDR3 nucleotides: TGCAGCGTTGTAGTGGGACTAGACGCCTACGAGCAGTACTTC. Its protein is CSVVVGLDAYEQYF.

This clonotype was seen many times. The chain links TRBV11-2 to TRBJ1-2; 10 bases are shared with TRBD1. The V gene's germline CDR1 is SGHAT and CDR2 FQNNGV. The CDR3 totals 16 residues. The ends lost 0 bases at V and 8 bases at J; junction bases unmatched: 9. The CDR3 nucleotides read TGTGCCAGCAGCTTAGATCGGGGACAGGGGTGGGACGGCTACACCTTC. The encoded protein is CASSLDRGQGWDGYTF.

Concerning this clonotype itself: This may stem from a read error, because a much larger clone lies one nucleotide away. The CDR3 DNA reads TGTGCCAGCAGCTTGTTCTGGCGGGAGAGTGAGGAGCAGTACTTC. Translated: CASSLFWRESEEQYF. V and J are TRBV5-6 and TRBJ2-7; 7 positions agree with TRBD2. Germline V gives CDR1 SGHDT, CDR2 YYEEEE. This CDR3 has 15 amino acids. Trimming took 1 base from V and 7 from J; bases not matched to a gene: 11. Together with reference TRBV5-6 and TRBJ2-7, the CDR3 gives the full variable domain: DAGVTQSPTHLIKTRGQQVTLRCSPKSGHDTVSWYQQALGQGPQFIFQYYEEEERQRGNFPDRFSGHQFPNYSSELNVNALLLGDSALYLCASSLFWRESEEQYFGPGTRLTVT.

The V call is TRBV28, the J call TRBJ2-2; D possibly matches TRBD1 or TRBD2 (5 bases each). The CDR3 covers 17 residues. Germline V CDR1 and CDR2: MDHEN, SYDVKM. Trimming pared 6 bases from V and 2 bases from J, leaving 19 bases between. CDR3 in DNA: TGTGCCAGCAGCATAATCGGGACGGGAAGAAACACCGGGGAGCTGTTTTTT. Protein sequence: CASSIIGTGRNTGELFF.

Concerning this clonotype itself: A read error may explain this, as a much larger clone is one base away. This is likely a read error, given that the CDR3 carries no conserved phenylalanine or tryptophan at its end. This chain uses TRBV7-9 with TRBJ2-5; no clear D gene. Germline-derived CDR1 and CDR2 are SEHNR and FQNEAQ (reference sequence). Trimming shortened V by 3 bases and J by 0 bases, and 11 bases separated the two germline ends. The CDR3 sequence is 15 residues long. Written as DNA, the CDR3 is TGTGCCAGCAGCTTCAGGTTAACAGACCAAGAGACCCAGTACCTC. Its translation: CASSFRLTDQETQYL.

As for this clonotype: A read error is possible here, since a much larger clone lies one base away. The chain has TRBV11-2 and TRBJ2-6; D gene uncertain. The CDR3 runs to 18 residues. Germline V lookup: CDR1 SGHAT, CDR2 FQNNGV. Trimming pared 2 bases from V and 4 bases from J, leaving 18 bases between. The CDR3 sequence is CASSLFPESLGGANVLTF. The CDR3 bases are TGTGCCAGCAGCTTATTCCCAGAGTCCCTGGGGGGGGCCAACGTCCTGACTTTC.

With regard to this clonotype: One end of the junction fails to match germline, which may point to a read error. V is TRBV6-5 and J is TRBJ1-2; TRBD1 is a possible D gene (5 bases). CDR1 is MNHEY, CDR2 SVGAGI, per germline. This CDR3 comprises 13 residues. The CDR3 sequence: CASRTAGAWGYIF. The CDR3, as DNA: TGTGCAAGCAGGACGGCGGGAGCCTGGGGCTACATCTTC.

About this clonotype itself: At one end, the junction sequence differs from germline, possibly due to a read error. The chain employs TRBV11-2 and TRBJ2-1, with 8 bases lining up with TRBD2. The V gene's germline CDR1 is SGHAT and CDR2 FQNNGV. The CDR3 covers 15 residues. The DNA of the CDR3 is TGTACCAGCAGCTTCCGGGGGGGGGGCCACAATGAGCAGTTCTTC. The encoded protein is CTSSFRGGGHNEQFF.

This sequence joins TRBV11-2 and TRBJ1-6; D call uncertain. The CDR3 covers 15 residues. Trimming removed 4 bases at V and 5 bases at J, with 12 bases between. CDR1 is SGHAT, CDR2 FQNNGV, per germline. Written as DNA, the CDR3 is TGTGCCAGCAGCTGGGCAGAGGCCAATAATTCACCCCTCCACTTT. It specifies CASSWAEANNSPLHF.

This clonotype has a single count. The conserved phenylalanine or tryptophan is not found at the CDR3 terminus, so this likely reflects a read error. V is TRBV11-3 and J is TRBJ2-2; TRBD1 or TRBD2 may be the D gene (5 bases each). This CDR3 is 16 amino acids long. Germline V gene lookup returns CDR1 SGHNT and CDR2 YENEEA. The CDR3 spells CASSLGVASNTGELFS. The DNA for the CDR3 is TGCGCCAGCAGCTTAGGGGTAGCGTCCAACACCGGGGAGCTGTTTTCT.

CDR3 nucleotides: TGCGCCAACAACTTGGCGTTCGGGAGCTCCTACAATGAGCAGTTCTTC. The encoded protein is CANNLAFGSSYNEQFF. The chain employs TRBV5-1 and TRBJ2-1; a possible D gene is TRBD2 (6 bases). This CDR3 contains 16 residues. The germline V gene encodes CDR1 SGHRS and CDR2 YFSETQ. Trimming cost V 9 bases and J 0 bases, with 19 bases left between them.

J is TRBJ1-1 and V is TRBV28; D perhaps matches TRBD1 (6 bases). This CDR3 is built from 13 residues. The germline V and J ends were trimmed by 8 bases and 12 bases, with 22 bases remaining between them. Germline V gene lookup returns CDR1 MDHEN and CDR2 SYDVKM. In DNA form, the CDR3 reads TGTGCCAGCGGGGGACATACAGTCACGGAAACTTTCTTT. Amino acid sequence: CASGGHTVTETFF. Filled out from reference TRBV28 and TRBJ1-1, the complete variable domain reads DVKVTQSSRYLVKRTGEKVFLECVQDMDHENMFWYRQDPGLGLRLIYFSYDVKMKEKGDIPEGYSVSREKKERFSLILESASTNQTSMYLCASGGHTVTETFFGQGTRLTVV.

This clonotype was detected once. The chain combines TRBV30 with TRBJ2-1; the match to TRBD2 covers 7 bases. Germline loops: CDR1 GTSNPN, CDR2 SVGIG (reference sequence). This CDR3 contains 14 residues. Losses at the gene ends were 8 bases for V and 2 bases for J; bases not matched to a gene: 9. CDR3 sequence (DNA): TGTGCCACAAGCACTAGCGATACCTACAATGAGCAGTTCTTC. Its protein is CATSTSDTYNEQFF.

V gene TRBV11-2 combines with J gene TRBJ2-7; D gene ambiguous. Germline V CDR1 and CDR2: SGHAT, FQNNGV. V shed 1 base and J shed 7 bases, with 11 bases lying between them. The CDR3 is 13 residues long. CDR3 region: CASSLVVTREQYF. Written as DNA, the CDR3 is TGTGCCAGCAGCTTAGTTGTGACAAGGGAGCAGTACTTC.